This T cell receptor (beta chain) was captured in a study of blood T cell repertoires in COVID-19. As for the study in general: Italy, Spain and the United States were the sources of the convalescent and acute COVID-19 samples. In each case, the material was cDNA or gDNA derived from T cells, B-cell-depleted T cells, or PBMCs.

The CDR3 is 15 amino acids. After removal of 2 bases from V and 3 bases from J, the junction contained 4 bases not matched to a gene. The germline V gene encodes CDR1 MNHEY and CDR2 SMNVEV (reference sequence). Original handling: Amplifying reference gene primers gave estimates of nucleated cell counts. Measured with immunoSEQ multiplex PCR; TCRdb has only the in-frame clones, and not every one. That table furnishes V, J and clone size, whereas the DNA furnished D and trimming. Of roughly 97,000 clones in the sample, roughly 90% were seen once. The sample was peripheral blood. This chain uses TRBV27 with TRBJ1-5; 7 nucleotides align to TRBD1. This TCR was recovered from a human donor in a cohort sampled during active COVID-19. The CDR3 DNA sequence: TGTGCCAGCAGTTTAGGGACAGCGTACAATCAGCCCCAGCATTTT. This sequence encodes CASSLGTAYNQPQHF.